The 7 T cell receptor beta chains presented below share a single source sample, sequenced in a study of cytomegalovirus exposure and HLA in healthy donors. Amplification used 60 Vbeta primers and 13 Jbeta primers. Sequencing was performed with immunoSEQ multiplex PCR; in TCRdb, only in-frame clones are kept and a portion is missing. The top ten hold roughly 9.7% of the sample, which has over 110,000 clones, 70% to 85% seen once. Sequenced input: PBMCs. These receptor sequences come from a woman aged 55-70 years in good health and CMV-seropositive.

The chain couples TRBV7-9 to TRBJ2-7, with TRBD1 identical over 9 bases. Germline V gene data show CDR1 as SEHNR and CDR2 as FQNEAQ (reference sequence). The ends lost 5 bases at V and 3 bases at J; junction bases unmatched: 5. The length of the CDR3 is 14 residues. The CDR3 region has the DNA TGTGCCAGCAGCAGGGGACAGGGTGACTACGAGCAGTACTTC. Protein: CASSRGQGDYEQYF.

The chain carries TRBV5-1 and TRBJ2-7; 7 bases agree with TRBD2. Germline V gene sequence: CDR1 SGHRS, CDR2 YFSETQ. J gave up 3 bases and V 1 base, and 13 bases lay outside the gene matches. The CDR3 length is 17 residues. The DNA of the CDR3 is TGCGCCAGCAGCTTGTCTCCCCGAGGGGAGGGGAACTACGAGCAGTACTTC. It specifies CASSLSPRGEGNYEQYF.

The chain links TRBV2 to TRBJ2-5, with D possibly TRBD2 on 5 matching bases. The J call may not be correct, given that the DNA end is closer to TRBJ2-7. The CDR3 sequence is 14 residues long. Germline assignment: CDR1 SNHLY and CDR2 FYNNEI. The CDR3 DNA reads as TGTGCCAGCAGTGAGTGGTGGGAGACGGGCGAGCAGTACTTC. Translation: CASSEWWETGEQYF.

This chain links TRBV14 with TRBJ2-3; 8 positions agree with TRBD2. The germline gives CDR1 SGHDN, CDR2 FVKESK. With V trimmed by 8 bases and J by 5 bases, 6 bases remained unmatched. This CDR3 contains 13 residues. The CDR3 reads CASGAGVGDTQYF. CDR3 DNA: TGTGCCAGCGGAGCGGGAGTGGGAGATACGCAGTATTTT.

The rearrangement links TRBV29-1 to TRBJ2-5; the match to TRBD1 covers 10 bases. Losses at the gene ends were 6 bases for V and 5 bases for J; bases not matched to a gene: 6. From germline, CDR1 is SQVTM and CDR2 ANQGSEA. This CDR3 contains 13 residues. The DNA for the CDR3 is TGCAGCGTCGAGACAGGGGGCTGGGAGACCCAGTACTTC. Translated, it gives CSVETGGWETQYF. Combining the CDR3 with reference TRBV29-1 and TRBJ2-5 gives the whole variable domain SAVISQKPSRDICQRGTSLTIQCQVDSQVTMMFWYRQQPGQSLTLIATANQGSEATYESGFVIDKFPISRPNLTFSTLTVSNMSPEDSSIYLCSVETGGWETQYFGPGTRLLVL.

The genes are TRBV29-1 and TRBJ2-1, with 8 bases fitting TRBD2. V trimming: 4 bases; J trimming: 0 bases; junction bases outside the gene matches: 11. CDR1 is SQVTM, CDR2 ANQGSEA, per germline. This CDR3 spans 17 amino acids. CDR3 DNA sequence: TGCAGCGTTGGGGGGGTCAGCGGGGGTAGCTCCTACAATGAGCAGTTCTTC. Its protein is CSVGGVSGGSSYNEQFF.

For this clone: Germline is not matched at one junction end, which may reflect a read error. V and J are TRBV20-1 and TRBJ2-5, with TRBD2 matching 7 bases. Germline loops: CDR1 DFQATT, CDR2 SNEGSKA (reference sequence). CDR3 length: 11 amino acids. The CDR3 DNA reads as TGCAGTGCTAGTAATGGACTAGTGGGTGACTTC. This codes for CSASNGLVGDF.